A single sample gave rise to the 16 T cell receptor beta chains below, sequenced in a study of cytomegalovirus exposure and HLA in healthy donors. The protocol was immunoSEQ multiplex PCR, while the TCRdb copy is restricted to in-frame clones and leaves out a portion. The data contain roughly 330,000 clones, around 87% of them seen just once; the ten biggest clones take up roughly 1.2%. Sequencing input: PBMCs. The receptors shown here come from a woman in her twenties or thirties in good health and CMV-seropositive.

This chain uses TRBV11-3 with TRBJ2-6, with 8 bases identical to TRBD1. V was pared by 4 bases and J by 4 bases, with 15 bases of the junction left unmatched. The CDR3 is 19 amino acids. Germline lookup yields CDR1 SGHNT and CDR2 YENEEA. In nucleotides, the CDR3 is TGTGCCAGCAGCTCTACGATTGGTGGCAGGGGGCCGGGGGCCAACGTCCTGACTTTC. Protein product: CASSSTIGGRGPGANVLTF.

The chain links TRBV5-1 to TRBJ2-7; D is unclear. Trimming shortened V by 2 bases and J by 2 bases, and 11 bases separated the two germline ends. The V gene's germline CDR1 is SGHRS and CDR2 YFSETQ. The CDR3 length is 14 residues. CDR3 in amino acids: CASSLTSVPYEQYF. The DNA for the CDR3 is TGCGCCAGCAGCTTAACCTCAGTCCCCTACGAGCAGTACTTC.

The chain couples TRBV5-1 to TRBJ2-1, with D perhaps TRBD2 (6 bases). There are 16 residues in the CDR3. With 0 bases removed from V and 0 bases from J, the gap between germline ends came to 10 bases. The germline CDR1 and CDR2 sequences are SGHRS and YFSETQ. The CDR3 bases are TGCGCCAGCAGCTTGGCCGGAGGGGTCTCCTACAATGAGCAGTTCTTC. Its protein is CASSLAGGVSYNEQFF.

This chain connects TRBV9 to TRBJ1-4; 8 bases fit TRBD1. Germline V CDR1 and CDR2: SGDLS, YYNGEE. V gave up 3 bases and J gave up 0 bases; unmatched junction bases: 7. This CDR3 has 17 amino acids. CDR3 sequence (DNA): TGTGCCAGCAGCGCTGAGCAGGGGGCCGCAACTAATGAAAAACTGTTTTTT. It codes for CASSAEQGAATNEKLFF.

This chain links TRBV5-6 with TRBJ1-2; 8 bases match TRBD1. The CDR3 is made up of 14 amino acids. The trim removed 4 bases at V and 4 bases at J, leaving 6 bases unmatched. Germline CDR1 reads SGHDT; CDR2 reads YYEEEE. CDR3 sequence: CASSSGQGSYGYTF. CDR3 coding DNA: TGTGCCAGCAGCAGCGGACAGGGAAGCTATGGCTACACCTTC.

V is TRBV4-3 and J is TRBJ1-4; D might be TRBD1 (6 bases). The CDR3 sequence is 14 residues long. V lost 0 bases and J lost 8, with 10 bases in between. CDR1 LGHNA and CDR2 YSLEER come from the germline V gene. CDR3 sequence reads: CASSQDRGGEKLFF. CDR3 in DNA: TGCGCCAGCAGCCAAGACAGGGGTGGGGAAAAACTGTTTTTT.

V is TRBV6-1 and J is TRBJ1-1; 7 nucleotides line up with TRBD1. Germline-derived CDR1 and CDR2 are MNHNS and SASEGT. V trimming: 6 bases; J trimming: 4 bases; junction bases outside the gene matches: 5. This CDR3 has 13 amino acids. Here the CDR3 DNA reads TGTGCCAGCAGACGACAGGGATTCACTGAAGCTTTCTTT. It encodes CASRRQGFTEAFF.

CDR3 protein: CASSYGGETQYF. CDR3 DNA sequence: TGTGCCAGCAGTTACGGGGGTGAGACCCAGTACTTC. V gene TRBV6-5 combines with J gene TRBJ2-5; D may be TRBD1 or TRBD2 (5 bases each). The germline V gene encodes CDR1 MNHEY and CDR2 SVGAGI. Between the trimmed V and J ends, which lost 2 bases and 5 bases, there was a span of 6 bases. The CDR3 contains 12 residues.

The V gene is TRBV5-6, the J gene TRBJ2-1; unclear D gene. V lost 0 bases and J 4 bases, leaving 5 bases between the germline ends. The CDR3 length is 13 residues. Germline CDR1 SGHDT, CDR2 YYEEEE. The CDR3 nucleotides read TGTGCCAGCAGCTTGGACAGATACAATGAGCAGTTCTTC. Its protein is CASSLDRYNEQFF.

The chain uses TRBV7-2 and TRBJ2-7, with D maybe TRBD1 (5 bases). V lost 3 bases, J lost 2 bases, and 8 bases lay in between. CDR1 is SGHTA, CDR2 FQGNSA, per germline. The CDR3 totals 13 residues. The DNA of the CDR3 is TGTGCCAGCAGCTTCTCAGGGACCTACGAGCAGTACTTC. This sequence encodes CASSFSGTYEQYF.

This rearrangement joins TRBV5-4 to TRBJ1-2, with TRBD1 matching 9 bases. The CDR3 runs 14 residues. Germline-derived CDR1 and CDR2 are SGHNT and YYREEE (reference sequence). Germline trimming cut 9 bases from V and 4 bases from J; bases unmatched to any gene: 10. The CDR3 loop reads CATSPDRGIYGYTF. The CDR3 region has the DNA TGTGCCACCTCCCCTGACAGGGGGATCTATGGCTACACCTTC.

This clone was observed many times. The chain combines TRBV5-1 with TRBJ1-6; D is uncertain. This CDR3 spans 14 amino acids. Per germline, CDR1 SGHRS and CDR2 YFSETQ. V lost 1 base and J lost 7, with 9 bases in between. This CDR3 reads CASSLNRENSPLHF. The CDR3 DNA is TGCGCCAGCAGCTTGAACAGAGAGAATTCACCCCTCCACTTT.

DNA for the CDR3: TGTGCCAGCAGCCAAGACTACTCCTACAATGAGCAGTTCTTC. Translating gives CASSQDYSYNEQFF. The rearrangement joins TRBV14 to TRBJ2-1; D is undetermined. The germline V gene encodes CDR1 SGHDN and CDR2 FVKESK. V was pared by 0 bases and J by 0 bases, with 3 bases between. The length of the CDR3 is 14 residues.

Here the CDR3 DNA reads TGTGCCAGCAGCTCCGTGGGCCTGGGGAACACTGAAGCTTTCTTT. Protein: CASSSVGLGNTEAFF. The rearrangement joins TRBV7-2 to TRBJ1-1; no clear D. In germline, CDR1 is SGHTA, CDR2 FQGNSA. Trimming shortened V by 4 bases and J by 1 base, and 13 bases separated the two germline ends. The CDR3 is made up of 15 amino acids. Filled out from reference TRBV7-2 and TRBJ1-1, the complete variable domain reads GAGVSQSPSNKVTEKGKDVELRCDPISGHTALYWYRQSLGQGLEFLIYFQGNSAPDKSGLPSDRFSAERTGGSVSTLTIQRTQQEDSAVYLCASSSVGLGNTEAFFGQGTRLTVV.

This chain uses TRBV7-6 with TRBJ2-1; 7 bases line up with TRBD2. The CDR3 consists of 16 residues. Germline V gene sequence: CDR1 SGHVS, CDR2 FNYEAQ. The ends lost 4 bases at V and 4 bases at J; junction bases unmatched: 10. The CDR3 region is CASSSRTSVIYNEQFF. Here the CDR3 DNA reads TGTGCCAGCAGCTCCAGAACTAGCGTGATATACAATGAGCAGTTCTTC. The full variable domain, its missing parts supplied by reference TRBV7-6 and TRBJ2-1, is GAGVSQSPRYKVTKRGQDVALRCDPISGHVSLYWYRQALGQGPEFLTYFNYEAQQDKSGLPNDRFSAERPEGSISTLTIQRTEQRDSAMYRCASSSRTSVIYNEQFFGPGTRLTVL.

This clone was detected only once. The CDR3 nucleotides are TGTGCCAGCAGCAACGTCGGGGGAGGCACAGATACGCAGTATTTT. This gives the protein CASSNVGGGTDTQYF. The rearrangement joins TRBV2 to TRBJ2-3; a weak D match, TRBD2 (6 bases). Per the germline V gene, CDR1 is SNHLY and CDR2 is FYNNEI. This CDR3 spans 15 amino acids. V shed 6 bases and J shed 1 base, with 14 bases lying between them.